Listed below are T cell receptor beta chains from one sample, sequenced in a study of OX40 agonist ivuxolimab in advanced cancers. TCRdb keeps only in-frame clones here, not all; method: immunoSEQ multiplex PCR. The sample includes tens of thousands of clones, around 85% seen only once; the top ten take 1.5% to 2%. Sequenced material: CD4+ or CD8+ T cells sorted from blood, taken in a trial of the OX40 agonist ivuxolimab. The origin of the receptors is an adult with an advanced solid tumor such as melanoma, head and neck, liver or kidney cancer. The CDR3 runs from the conserved cysteine through the conserved F or W. The order of the fields is V gene, clone size, J gene, D gene, CDR3 protein, CDR3 DNA. D genes are given only for firm matches. Where a row states a size, it is once, few, many or the class of an expanded clone; other rows omit it.

V: TRBV18
size: few
J: TRBJ1-2
D: TRBD1
CDR3: CASSPQNRGSSTNGYTF
DNA: TGTGCCAGCTCACCACAAAACAGGGGGAGTTCTACGAATGGCTACACCTTC

V: TRBV11-2
size: -
J: TRBJ2-5
D: TRBD1
CDR3: CASSLFRGQRETQYF
DNA: TGTGCCAGCAGCTTGTTCAGGGGACAGAGAGAGACCCAGTACTTC

V: TRBV7-2
size: -
J: TRBJ2-3
D: -
CDR3: CASSSLTDTQYF
DNA: TGTGCCAGCAGCTCCCTCACAGATACGCAGTATTTT

V: TRBV7-9
size: -
J: TRBJ2-1
D: -
CDR3: CASSLAGIYNEQFF
DNA: TGTGCCAGCAGCTTAGCTGGAATCTACAATGAGCAGTTCTTC

V: TRBV5-4
size: -
J: TRBJ2-1
D: TRBD2
CDR3: CATRRGGRTYNEQFF
DNA: TGTGCCACCCGCCGGGGCGGGAGGACCTACAATGAGCAGTTCTTC

V: TRBV13
size: -
J: TRBJ1-2
D: -
CDR3: CASSLGTGYGYTF
DNA: TGTGCCAGCAGCTTAGGGACAGGCTATGGCTACACCTTC

V: TRBV29-1
size: once
J: TRBJ2-5
D: TRBD1
CDR3: CSVESGQGEPNF
DNA: TGCAGCGTTGAATCGGGACAGGGGGAGCCTAACTTC

V: TRBV19
size: -
J: TRBJ1-2
D: -
CDR3: CASSIEHQGSVYGYTF
DNA: TGTGCCAGTAGTATAGAACATCAGGGGTCGGTCTATGGCTACACCTTC

V: TRBV6-5
size: few
J: TRBJ1-6
D: -
CDR3: CASSYSGSYSPLHF
DNA: TGTGCCAGCAGTTACTCTGGATCGTATTCACCCCTCCACTTT

V: TRBV4-2
size: -
J: TRBJ1-1
D: -
CDR3: CASSQDSSNTEAFF
DNA: TGTGCCAGCAGCCAAGACAGCTCGAACACTGAAGCTTTCTTT

V: TRBV7-9
size: -
J: TRBJ1-4
D: -
CDR3: CASSLEGKLFF
DNA: TGTGCCAGCAGCTTAGAAGGCAAACTGTTTTTT

V: TRBV7-2
size: -
J: TRBJ1-2
D: TRBD1
CDR3: CASSKSTGEGYTF
DNA: TGTGCCAGCAGCAAGTCGACAGGGGAGGGCTACACCTTC

V: TRBV29-1
size: once
J: TRBJ1-2
D: TRBD1
CDR3: CSVGQGGGYTF
DNA: TGCAGCGTCGGACAGGGCGGGGGCTACACCTTC

V: TRBV7-9
size: -
J: TRBJ2-7
D: -
CDR3: CASSRGYEQYF
DNA: TGTGCCAGCAGCCGTGGATACGAGCAGTACTTC

V: TRBV4-3
size: -
J: TRBJ1-6
D: -
CDR3: CASSQGAFSGAPLHF
DNA: TGCGCCAGCAGCCAAGGTGCATTCTCAGGCGCACCCCTCCACTTT

V: TRBV2
size: -
J: TRBJ2-3
D: -
CDR3: CASSVPDVDTQYF
DNA: TGTGCCAGCAGTGTCCCAGATGTAGATACGCAGTATTTT

V: TRBV11-2
size: -
J: TRBJ1-1
D: -
CDR3: CASSLELGTEAFF
DNA: TGTGCCAGCAGCTTAGAATTAGGCACTGAAGCTTTCTTT

V: TRBV4-1
size: -
J: TRBJ1-4
D: TRBD1
CDR3: CASSPPDRGHNEKLFF
DNA: TGCGCCAGCAGCCCTCCCGACAGGGGTCACAATGAAAAACTGTTTTTT

V: TRBV6-1
size: -
J: TRBJ2-5
D: -
CDR3: CASSEARRGIGQETQYF
DNA: TGTGCCAGCAGTGAAGCGCGTCGCGGGATCGGGCAAGAGACCCAGTACTTC

V: TRBV30
size: -
J: TRBJ2-5
D: -
CDR3: CAWSVPRGGETQYF
DNA: TGTGCCTGGAGTGTACCCAGGGGGGGGGAGACCCAGTACTTC

V: TRBV6-1
size: -
J: TRBJ2-7
D: TRBD2
CDR3: CASSEGGSGTKYF
DNA: TGTGCCAGCAGTGAAGGAGGGAGCGGGACGAAGTACTTC

V: TRBV2
size: -
J: TRBJ1-5
D: TRBD1
CDR3: CASSEARQGNQPQHF
DNA: TGTGCCAGCAGTGAAGCGCGACAGGGGAATCAGCCCCAGCATTTT

V: TRBV10-1
size: -
J: TRBJ2-1
D: -
CDR3: CASSEPGSGDNEQFF
DNA: TGCGCCAGCAGTGAGCCCGGTAGCGGTGACAATGAGCAGTTCTTC

V: TRBV19
size: -
J: TRBJ2-1
D: -
CDR3: CASFPTGVSSYNEQFF
DNA: TGTGCCAGTTTTCCGACAGGCGTGAGCTCCTACAATGAGCAGTTCTTC

V: TRBV18
size: once
J: TRBJ1-1
D: -
CDR3: CASSPSGLRVTEAFF
DNA: TGTGCCAGCTCACCATCCGGGTTGAGGGTGACTGAAGCTTTCTTT

V: TRBV29-1
size: -
J: TRBJ2-3
D: -
CDR3: CSVLPADTQYF
DNA: TGCAGCGTTCTTCCAGCAGATACGCAGTATTTT

V: TRBV6-6
size: few
J: TRBJ1-5
D: -
CDR3: CASSSTGYQPQHF
DNA: TGTGCCAGCAGTTCTACAGGGTATCAGCCCCAGCATTTT

V: TRBV6-5
size: -
J: TRBJ2-1
D: -
CDR3: CASSSTTTAYNEQFF
DNA: TGTGCCAGCAGTTCTACTACGACAGCCTACAATGAGCAGTTCTTC

V: TRBV10-3
size: -
J: TRBJ1-6
D: TRBD1
CDR3: CAISASRGMGNSPLHF
DNA: TGTGCCATCAGCGCCAGCAGGGGGATGGGGAATTCACCCCTCCACTTT

V: TRBV6-1
size: once
J: TRBJ1-1
D: -
CDR3: CASRRANTEAFF
DNA: TGTGCCAGCAGGAGGGCGAACACTGAAGCTTTCTTT

V: TRBV7-3
size: few
J: TRBJ2-1
D: TRBD1
CDR3: CASSSLPLGQGGQFF
DNA: TGTGCCAGCAGCTCCCTTCCCCTTGGACAGGGAGGACAGTTCTTC

V: TRBV11-2
size: -
J: TRBJ1-4
D: -
CDR3: CASSLAGEGEKLFF
DNA: TGTGCCAGCAGCTTAGCAGGGGAAGGTGAAAAACTGTTTTTT